This T cell receptor beta chain emerged from a study of T cell repertoires in cytomegalovirus infection. In the study overall: It can be stated that public TCR beta signatures indicated CMV infection as well as a matching HLA type. Whole-study findings and limits: CMV-specific TCR beta clonotypes restricted by HLA-C dominated the ex vivo response.

The CDR3 consists of 14 residues. Per germline, CDR1 SGHTA and CDR2 FQGNSA. Using its own MiXCR run on the reads, TCRdb lists one record per CDR3 protein. The sample consists of 400,000 to 600,000 distinct CDR3 sequences, about two fifths of them appearing once. Comments on this clonotype: Antigen unknown. An end of the junction differs from the germline gene, which may be a read error.

The chain carries TRBV7-2 and TRBJ1-4; tentative D call: TRBD1 (5 bases). Sample: cultured PBMCs, taken from culture after CMV antigen stimulation. This TCR was recovered from a human donor in good health (CMV status not recorded). Some clones in this sample may be carry-over from other donors' samples. The CDR3 protein is CASNLSGGIEKLFF. As DNA, the CDR3 is TGTGCCAGCAACTTAAGCGGGGGGATTGAAAAACTGTTTTTT.